These 3 T cell receptor beta chains share one sample of origin, sequenced in a study of blood T cell repertoires in COVID-19 (TCRdb year 2020). Libraries were made using the immunoSEQ multiplex PCR assay. This immuneACCESS table, as held by TCRdb, lists in-frame sequences with V and J called but not all clones. Of the missing ones, under half trace to an unresolved V gene in checked studies; the others have no known cause. Here the sample has approximately 260,000 clones; under 90% occur a single time. The ten largest clones add up to around 3.9% of the sample. The sample was PBMCs or T cells enriched from blood (not recorded which). Receptors were obtained from a man aged 25-40 years with acute COVID-19.

The genes are TRBV25-1 and TRBJ1-1, with D unclear. Trimming removed 5 bases at V and 9 bases at J, with 13 bases between. Germline CDR1 MGHDK, CDR2 SYGVNS. The CDR3 has 12 amino acids. The CDR3 DNA reads TGTGCCAGCAGTAGGCCAGGCGATAAAGCTTTCTTT. Translation: CASSRPGDKAFF.

The chain carries TRBV24-1 and TRBJ2-1, with 12 bases aligning to TRBD2. The CDR3 has 16 residues. Germline CDR1 is KGHDR and CDR2 is SFDVKD. Losses at the gene ends were 4 bases for V and 7 bases for J; bases not matched to a gene: 7. The CDR3 nucleotides are TGTGCCACCAGTGAGGAGGGACTAGCGGGTAAGAATGAGCAGTTCTTC. Protein sequence: CATSEEGLAGKNEQFF.

This clone was detected only once. This chain joins TRBV6-5 and TRBJ1-6; tentatively, D is TRBD1 (6 bases). Germline V lookup: CDR1 MNHEY, CDR2 SVGAGI. Trimming left V 6 bases short and J 7 bases short, with 13 bases between. This CDR3 comprises 14 residues. DNA for the CDR3: TGTGCCAGCAGCCAAGGGACATCAAATTCACCCCTCCACTTT. Translation gives CASSQGTSNSPLHF.